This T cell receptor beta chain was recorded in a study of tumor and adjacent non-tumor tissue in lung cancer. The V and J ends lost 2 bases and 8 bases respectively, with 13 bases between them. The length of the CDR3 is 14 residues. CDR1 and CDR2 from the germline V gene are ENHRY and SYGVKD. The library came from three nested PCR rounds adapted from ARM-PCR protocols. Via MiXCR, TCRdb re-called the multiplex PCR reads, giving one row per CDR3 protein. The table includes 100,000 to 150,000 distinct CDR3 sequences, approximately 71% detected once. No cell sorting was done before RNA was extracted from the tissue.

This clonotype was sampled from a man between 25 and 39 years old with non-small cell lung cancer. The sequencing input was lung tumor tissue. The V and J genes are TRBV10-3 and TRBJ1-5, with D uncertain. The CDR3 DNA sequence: TGTGCCATCAGTGAGGTGTCCCCGGGCGAGCCCCAGCATTTT. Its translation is CAISEVSPGEPQHF.